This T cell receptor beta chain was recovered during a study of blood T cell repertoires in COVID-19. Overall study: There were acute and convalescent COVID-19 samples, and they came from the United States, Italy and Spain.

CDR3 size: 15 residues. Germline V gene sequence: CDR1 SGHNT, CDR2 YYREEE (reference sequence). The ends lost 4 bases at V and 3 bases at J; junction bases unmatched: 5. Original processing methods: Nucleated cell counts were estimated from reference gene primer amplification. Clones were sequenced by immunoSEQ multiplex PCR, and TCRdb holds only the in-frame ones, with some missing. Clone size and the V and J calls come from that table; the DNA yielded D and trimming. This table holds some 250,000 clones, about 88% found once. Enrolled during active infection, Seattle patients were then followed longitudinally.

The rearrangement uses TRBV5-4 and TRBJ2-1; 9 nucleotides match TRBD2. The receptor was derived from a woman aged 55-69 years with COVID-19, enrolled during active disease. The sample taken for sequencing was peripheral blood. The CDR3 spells CASSAASGIYNEQFF. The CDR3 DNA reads TGTGCCAGCAGCGCCGCTAGCGGGATCTACAATGAGCAGTTCTTC.